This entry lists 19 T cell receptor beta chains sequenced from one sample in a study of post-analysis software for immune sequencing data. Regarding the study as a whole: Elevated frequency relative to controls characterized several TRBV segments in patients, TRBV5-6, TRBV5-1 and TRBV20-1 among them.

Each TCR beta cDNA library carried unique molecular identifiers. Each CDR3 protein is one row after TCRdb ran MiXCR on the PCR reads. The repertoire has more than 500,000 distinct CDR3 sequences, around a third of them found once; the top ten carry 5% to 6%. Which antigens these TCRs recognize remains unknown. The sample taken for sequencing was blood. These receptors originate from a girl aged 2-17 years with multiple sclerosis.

The CDR3: CASSLGQAGGLTDTQYF. CDR3 nucleotide sequence: TGTGCCAGCAGCTTAGGTCAAGCGGGGGGCCTCACAGATACGCAGTATTTT. This chain joins TRBV7-9 and TRBJ2-3; 9 bases line up with TRBD2. V was clipped by 1 base and J by 2 bases; unmatched bases: 7. Germline V lookup: CDR1 SEHNR, CDR2 FQNEAQ (reference sequence). The CDR3 consists of 17 residues.

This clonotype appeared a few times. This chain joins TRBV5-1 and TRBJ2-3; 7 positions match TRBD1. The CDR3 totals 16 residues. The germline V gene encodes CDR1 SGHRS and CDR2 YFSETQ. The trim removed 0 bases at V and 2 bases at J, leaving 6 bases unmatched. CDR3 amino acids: CASSLEQGLNTDTQYF. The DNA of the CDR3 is TGCGCCAGCAGCTTGGAACAGGGGCTGAACACAGATACGCAGTATTTT.

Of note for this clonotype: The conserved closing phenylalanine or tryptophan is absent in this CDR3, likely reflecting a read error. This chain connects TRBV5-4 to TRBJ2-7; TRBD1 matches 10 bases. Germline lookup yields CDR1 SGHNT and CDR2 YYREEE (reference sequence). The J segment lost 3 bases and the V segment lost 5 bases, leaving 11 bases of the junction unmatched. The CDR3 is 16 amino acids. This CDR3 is CASRVDRGRPLYEQYS. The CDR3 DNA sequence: TGTGCCAGCAGGGTCGACAGGGGGCGCCCCCTCTACGAGCAGTACAGC.

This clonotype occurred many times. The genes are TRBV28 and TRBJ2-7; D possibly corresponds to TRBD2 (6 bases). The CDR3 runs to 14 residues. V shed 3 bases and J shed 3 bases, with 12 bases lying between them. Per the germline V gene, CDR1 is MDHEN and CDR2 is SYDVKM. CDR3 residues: CASSLGQGGYEQYF. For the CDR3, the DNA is TGTGCCAGCAGTTTGGGGCAGGGAGGCTACGAGCAGTACTTC. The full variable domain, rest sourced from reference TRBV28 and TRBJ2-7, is DVKVTQSSRYLVKRTGEKVFLECVQDMDHENMFWYRQDPGLGLRLIYFSYDVKMKEKGDIPEGYSVSREKKERFSLILESASTNQTSMYLCASSLGQGGYEQYFGPGTRLTVT.

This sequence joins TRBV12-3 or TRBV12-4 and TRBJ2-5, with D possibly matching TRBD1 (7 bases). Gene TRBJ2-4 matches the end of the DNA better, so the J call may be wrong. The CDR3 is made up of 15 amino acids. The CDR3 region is CASSSPGRGAGIQYF. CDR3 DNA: TGTGCCAGCAGTTCACCAGGCAGGGGGGCGGGCATTCAGTACTTC.

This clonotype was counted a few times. The CDR3 region is CSALAGLSTDTQYF. Here the CDR3 DNA reads TGCAGTGCTTTGGCTGGGCTAAGCACAGATACGCAGTATTTT. The chain uses TRBV20-1 and TRBJ2-3; D gene unclear. Between the trimmed V and J ends, which lost 5 bases and 0 bases, there was a span of 12 bases. The CDR3 sequence is 14 residues long. The germline gives CDR1 DFQATT, CDR2 SNEGSKA (reference sequence).

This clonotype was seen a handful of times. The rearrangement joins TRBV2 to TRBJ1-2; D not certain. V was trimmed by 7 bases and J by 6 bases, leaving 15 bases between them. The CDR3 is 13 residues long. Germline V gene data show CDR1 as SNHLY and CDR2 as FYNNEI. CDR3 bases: TGTGCCAGCAATGTCGGCAGAGAACATGGCTACACCTTC. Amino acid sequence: CASNVGREHGYTF.

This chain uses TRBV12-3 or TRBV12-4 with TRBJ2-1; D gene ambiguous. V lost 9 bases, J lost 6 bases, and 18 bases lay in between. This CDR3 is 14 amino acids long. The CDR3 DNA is TGTGCCAGTAGACCCGTTCTTGTTAGCAATGAGCAGTTCTTC. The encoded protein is CASRPVLVSNEQFF.

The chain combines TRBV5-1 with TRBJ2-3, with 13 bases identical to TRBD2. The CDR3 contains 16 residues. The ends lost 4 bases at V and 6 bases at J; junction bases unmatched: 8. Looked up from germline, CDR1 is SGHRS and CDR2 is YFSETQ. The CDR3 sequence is CASSKGLAGATDTQYF. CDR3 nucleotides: TGCGCCAGCAGCAAAGGACTAGCGGGGGCAACGGATACGCAGTATTTT. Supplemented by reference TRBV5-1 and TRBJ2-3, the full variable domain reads KAGVTQTPRYLIKTRGQQVTLSCSPISGHRSVSWYQQTPGQGLQFLFEYFSETQRNKGNFPGRFSGRQFSNSRSEMNVSTLELGDSALYLCASSKGLAGATDTQYFGPGTRLTVL.

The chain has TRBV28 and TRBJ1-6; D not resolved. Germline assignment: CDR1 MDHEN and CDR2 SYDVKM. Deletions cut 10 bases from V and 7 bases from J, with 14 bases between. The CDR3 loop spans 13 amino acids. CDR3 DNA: TGTGCCACCAGGCCGGGGTGGAATTCACCCCTCCACTTT. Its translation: CATRPGWNSPLHF.

The CDR3 DNA reads as TGTGCCAGCAGCCCGAACCCAGGTCTCTCTAGCACAGATACGCAGTATTTT. As protein: CASSPNPGLSSTDTQYF. J is TRBJ2-3 and V is TRBV4-2, with D unclear. Germline lookup yields CDR1 LGHNA and CDR2 YNFKEQ. The V end lost 4 bases, the J end lost 0 bases, and 17 bases lay between the germline ends. This CDR3 region has 17 residues.

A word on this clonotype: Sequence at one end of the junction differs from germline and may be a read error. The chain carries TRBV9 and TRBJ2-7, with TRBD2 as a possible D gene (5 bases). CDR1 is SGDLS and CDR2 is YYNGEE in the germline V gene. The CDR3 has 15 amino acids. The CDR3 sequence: CASSVVGEGWVERYF. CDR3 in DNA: TGTGCCAGCAGCGTAGTCGGGGAAGGTTGGGTCGAGCGGTACTTC. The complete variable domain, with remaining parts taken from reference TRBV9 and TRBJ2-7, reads DSGVTQTPKHLITATGQRVTLRCSPRSGDLSVYWYQQSLDQGLQFLIQYYNGEERAKGNILERFSAQQFPDLHSELNLSSLELGDSALYFCASSVVGEGWVERYFGPGTRLTVT.

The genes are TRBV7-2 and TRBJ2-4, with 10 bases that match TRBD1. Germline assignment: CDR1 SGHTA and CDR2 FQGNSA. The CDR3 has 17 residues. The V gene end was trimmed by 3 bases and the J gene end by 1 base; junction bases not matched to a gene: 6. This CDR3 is CASSLETGGAAKNIQYF. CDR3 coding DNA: TGTGCCAGCAGCTTGGAGACAGGGGGCGCGGCCAAAAACATTCAGTACTTC. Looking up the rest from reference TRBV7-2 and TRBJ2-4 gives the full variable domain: GAGVSQSPSNKVTEKGKDVELRCDPISGHTALYWYRQSLGQGLEFLIYFQGNSAPDKSGLPSDRFSAERTGGSVSTLTIQRTQQEDSAVYLCASSLETGGAAKNIQYFGAGTRLSVL.

The CDR3 DNA sequence: TGCAGTGCCGCTAGCGGGGGACTCTGGGAGCAGTACTTC. This encodes CSAASGGLWEQYF. This sequence joins TRBV20-1 and TRBJ2-7, with 10 bases identical to TRBD2. V shed 6 bases and J 7 bases; nucleotides not matched to a gene: 9. Germline V gene data show CDR1 as DFQATT and CDR2 as SNEGSKA (reference sequence). The CDR3 is 13 residues long.

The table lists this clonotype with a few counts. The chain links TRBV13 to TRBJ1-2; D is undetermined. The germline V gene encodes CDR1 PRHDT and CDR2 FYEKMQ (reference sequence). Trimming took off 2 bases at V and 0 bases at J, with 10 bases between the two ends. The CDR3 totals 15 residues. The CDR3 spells CASSLYRLANYGYTF. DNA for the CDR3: TGTGCCAGCAGCTTATATAGACTAGCTAACTATGGCTACACCTTC.

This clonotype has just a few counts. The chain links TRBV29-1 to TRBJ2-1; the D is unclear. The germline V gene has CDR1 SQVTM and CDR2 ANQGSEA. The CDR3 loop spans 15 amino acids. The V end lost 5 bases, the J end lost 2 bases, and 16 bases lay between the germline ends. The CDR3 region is CSVLPGSRAYNEQFF. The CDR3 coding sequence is TGCAGCGTTTTGCCCGGGTCACGGGCCTACAATGAGCAGTTCTTC.

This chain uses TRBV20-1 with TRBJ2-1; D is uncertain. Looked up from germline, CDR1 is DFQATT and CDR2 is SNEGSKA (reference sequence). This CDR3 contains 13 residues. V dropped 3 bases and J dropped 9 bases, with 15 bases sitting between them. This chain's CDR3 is CSARYDPTGEQFF. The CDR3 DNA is TGCAGTGCTAGGTATGACCCAACGGGTGAGCAGTTCTTC.

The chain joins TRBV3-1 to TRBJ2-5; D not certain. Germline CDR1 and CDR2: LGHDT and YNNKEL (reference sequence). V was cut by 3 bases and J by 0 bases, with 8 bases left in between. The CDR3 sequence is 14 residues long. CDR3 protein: CASSQSANQETQYF. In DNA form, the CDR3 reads TGTGCCAGCAGCCAGAGTGCAAACCAAGAGACCCAGTACTTC.

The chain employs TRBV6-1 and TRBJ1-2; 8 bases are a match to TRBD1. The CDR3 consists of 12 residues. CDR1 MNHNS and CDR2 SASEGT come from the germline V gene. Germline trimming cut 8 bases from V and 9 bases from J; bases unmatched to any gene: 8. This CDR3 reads CASGQGPQSYTF. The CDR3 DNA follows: TGTGCCAGCGGACAGGGACCACAAAGCTACACCTTC.